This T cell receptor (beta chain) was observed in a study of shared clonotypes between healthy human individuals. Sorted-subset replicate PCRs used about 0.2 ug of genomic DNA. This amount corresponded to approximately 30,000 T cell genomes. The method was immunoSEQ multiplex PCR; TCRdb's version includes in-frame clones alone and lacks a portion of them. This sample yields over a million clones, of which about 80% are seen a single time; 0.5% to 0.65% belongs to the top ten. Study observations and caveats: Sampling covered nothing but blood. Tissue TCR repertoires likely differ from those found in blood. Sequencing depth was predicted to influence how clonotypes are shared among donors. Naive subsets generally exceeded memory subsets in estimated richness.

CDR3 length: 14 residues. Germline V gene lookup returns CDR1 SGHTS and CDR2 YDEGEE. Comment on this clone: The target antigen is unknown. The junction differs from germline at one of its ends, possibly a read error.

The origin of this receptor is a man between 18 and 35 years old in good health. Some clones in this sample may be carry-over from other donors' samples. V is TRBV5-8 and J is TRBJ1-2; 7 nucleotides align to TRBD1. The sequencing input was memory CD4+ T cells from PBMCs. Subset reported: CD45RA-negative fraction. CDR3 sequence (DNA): TGTGCCAGCAATCAGGACAGGAATTTCTATGGCTACGCCTTC. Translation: CASNQDRNFYGYAF.